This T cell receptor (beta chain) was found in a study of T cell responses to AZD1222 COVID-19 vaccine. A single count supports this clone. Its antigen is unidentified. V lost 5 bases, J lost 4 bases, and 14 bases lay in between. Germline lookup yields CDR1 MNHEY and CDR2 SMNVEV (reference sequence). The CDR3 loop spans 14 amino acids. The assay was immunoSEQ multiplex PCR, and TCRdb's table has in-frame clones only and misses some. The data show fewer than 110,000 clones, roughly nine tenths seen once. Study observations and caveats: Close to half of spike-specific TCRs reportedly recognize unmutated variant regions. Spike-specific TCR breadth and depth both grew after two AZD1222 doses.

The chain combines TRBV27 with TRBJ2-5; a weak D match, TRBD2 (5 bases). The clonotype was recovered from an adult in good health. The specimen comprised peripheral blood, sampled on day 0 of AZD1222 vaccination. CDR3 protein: CASSRREGTETQYF. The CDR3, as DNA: TGTGCCAGCAGTCGCCGAGAGGGAACAGAGACCCAGTACTTC.